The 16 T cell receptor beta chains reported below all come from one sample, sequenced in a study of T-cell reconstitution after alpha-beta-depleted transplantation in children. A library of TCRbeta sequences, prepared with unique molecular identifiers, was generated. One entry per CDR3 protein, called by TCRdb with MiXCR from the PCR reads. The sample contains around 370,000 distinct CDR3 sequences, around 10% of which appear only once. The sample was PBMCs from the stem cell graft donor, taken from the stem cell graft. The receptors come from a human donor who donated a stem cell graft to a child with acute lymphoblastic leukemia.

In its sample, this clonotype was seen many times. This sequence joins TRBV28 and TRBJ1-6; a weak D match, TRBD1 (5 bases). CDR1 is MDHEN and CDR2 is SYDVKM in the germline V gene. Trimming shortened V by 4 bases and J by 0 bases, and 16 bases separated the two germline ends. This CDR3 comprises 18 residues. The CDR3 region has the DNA TGTGCCAGCAGTTGGGTGAAGGGCAGGGACTCCTATAATTCACCCCTCCACTTT. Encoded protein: CASSWVKGRDSYNSPLHF.

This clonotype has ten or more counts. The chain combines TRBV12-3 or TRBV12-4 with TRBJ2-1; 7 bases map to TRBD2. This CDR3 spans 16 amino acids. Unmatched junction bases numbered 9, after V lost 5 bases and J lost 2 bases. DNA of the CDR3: TGTGCCAGCAGTGGGAACCCTAGCGGCACCTACAATGAGCAGTTCTTC. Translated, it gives CASSGNPSGTYNEQFF.

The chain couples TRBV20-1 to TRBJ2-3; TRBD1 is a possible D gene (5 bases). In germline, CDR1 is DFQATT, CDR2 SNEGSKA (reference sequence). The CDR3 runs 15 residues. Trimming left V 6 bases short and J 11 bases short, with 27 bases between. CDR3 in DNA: TGCAGTGCCCCAGCCAGACAGTCCCTCGACCGTGAGCAGTATTTT. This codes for CSAPARQSLDREQYF.

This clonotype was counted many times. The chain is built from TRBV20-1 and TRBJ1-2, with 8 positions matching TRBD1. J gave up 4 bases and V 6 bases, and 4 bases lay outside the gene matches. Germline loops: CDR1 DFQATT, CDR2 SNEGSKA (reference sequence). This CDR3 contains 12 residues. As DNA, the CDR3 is TGCAGTGCCCCGACAGGGGCCTATGGCTACACCTTC. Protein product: CSAPTGAYGYTF.

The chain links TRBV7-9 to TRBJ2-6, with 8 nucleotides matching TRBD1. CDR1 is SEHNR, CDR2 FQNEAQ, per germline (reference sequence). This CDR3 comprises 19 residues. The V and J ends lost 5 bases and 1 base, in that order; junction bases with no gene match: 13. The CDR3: CASSSLRGRTRSGANVLTF. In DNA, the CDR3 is TGTGCCAGCAGCAGTCTCAGGGGGCGCACCCGTTCTGGGGCCAACGTCCTGACTTTC.

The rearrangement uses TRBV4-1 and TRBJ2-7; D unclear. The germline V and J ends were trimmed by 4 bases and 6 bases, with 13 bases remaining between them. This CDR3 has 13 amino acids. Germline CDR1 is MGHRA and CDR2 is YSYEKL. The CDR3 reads CASSRVPEREQYF. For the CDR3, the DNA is TGCGCCAGCAGCCGGGTCCCAGAGCGCGAGCAGTACTTC.

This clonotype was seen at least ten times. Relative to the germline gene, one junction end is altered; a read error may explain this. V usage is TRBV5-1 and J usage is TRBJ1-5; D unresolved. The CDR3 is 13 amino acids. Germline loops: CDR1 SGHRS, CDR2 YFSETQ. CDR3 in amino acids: CASSLAGNQPQHF. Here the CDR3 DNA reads TGTGCCAGCAGCTTGGCCGGGAATCAGCCCCAGCATTTT.

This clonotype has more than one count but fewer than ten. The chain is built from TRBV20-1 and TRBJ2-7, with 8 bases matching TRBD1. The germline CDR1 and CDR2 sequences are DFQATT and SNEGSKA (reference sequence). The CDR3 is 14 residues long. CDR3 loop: CSPREGGQGYEQYF. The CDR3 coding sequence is TGCAGCCCGCGAGAGGGAGGACAGGGCTACGAGCAGTACTTC.

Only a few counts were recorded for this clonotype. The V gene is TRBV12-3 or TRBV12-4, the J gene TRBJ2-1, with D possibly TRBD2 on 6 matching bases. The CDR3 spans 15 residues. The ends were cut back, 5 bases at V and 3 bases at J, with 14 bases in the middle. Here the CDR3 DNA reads TGTGCCAGCAGTCCCCGGGACTTCAACTACAATGAGCAGTTCTTC. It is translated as CASSPRDFNYNEQFF.

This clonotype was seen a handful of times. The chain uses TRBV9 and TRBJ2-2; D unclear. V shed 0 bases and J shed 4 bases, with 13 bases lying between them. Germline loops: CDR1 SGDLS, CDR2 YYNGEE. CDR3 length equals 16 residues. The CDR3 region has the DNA TGTGCCAGCAGCGTAGCGGTCCGGGCTAGCACCGGGGAGCTGTTTTTT. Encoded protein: CASSVAVRASTGELFF.

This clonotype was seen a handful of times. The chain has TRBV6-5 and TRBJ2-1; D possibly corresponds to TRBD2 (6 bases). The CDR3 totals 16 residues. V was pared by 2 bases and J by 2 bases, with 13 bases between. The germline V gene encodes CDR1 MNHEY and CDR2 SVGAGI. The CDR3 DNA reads TGTGCCAGCAGTTACGTAGCGGCAAACCCCTACAATGAGCAGTTCTTC. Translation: CASSYVAANPYNEQFF.

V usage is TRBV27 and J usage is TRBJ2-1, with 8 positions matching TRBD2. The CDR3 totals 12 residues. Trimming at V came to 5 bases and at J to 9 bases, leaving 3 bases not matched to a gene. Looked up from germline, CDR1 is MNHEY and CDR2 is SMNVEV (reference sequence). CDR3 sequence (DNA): TGTGCCAGCAGTCATCTAGCGGGTGAGCAGTTCTTC. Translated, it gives CASSHLAGEQFF.

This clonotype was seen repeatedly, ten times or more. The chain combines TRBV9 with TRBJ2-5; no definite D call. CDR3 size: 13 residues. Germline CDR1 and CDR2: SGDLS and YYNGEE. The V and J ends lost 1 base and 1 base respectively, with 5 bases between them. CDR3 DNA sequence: TGTGCCAGCAGCGTATTTGGCCAAGAGACCCAGTACTTC. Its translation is CASSVFGQETQYF.

This CDR3 reads CASSPRPASGRTNEQFF. CDR3 DNA: TGTGCCAGCAGCCCGAGACCTGCTAGCGGGAGAACCAATGAGCAGTTCTTC. V is TRBV7-9 and J is TRBJ2-1, with TRBD2 identical over 10 bases. The junction had 13 bases not matched to a gene; V was cut back by 5 bases and J by 6 bases. Germline CDR1 and CDR2: SEHNR and FQNEAQ (reference sequence). The CDR3 is 17 amino acids.

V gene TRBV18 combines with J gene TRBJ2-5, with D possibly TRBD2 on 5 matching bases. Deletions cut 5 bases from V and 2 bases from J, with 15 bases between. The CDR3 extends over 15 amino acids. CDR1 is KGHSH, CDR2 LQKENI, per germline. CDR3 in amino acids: CASSASNRGQETQYF. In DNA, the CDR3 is TGTGCCAGCTCAGCTTCGAACCGGGGACAAGAGACCCAGTACTTC.

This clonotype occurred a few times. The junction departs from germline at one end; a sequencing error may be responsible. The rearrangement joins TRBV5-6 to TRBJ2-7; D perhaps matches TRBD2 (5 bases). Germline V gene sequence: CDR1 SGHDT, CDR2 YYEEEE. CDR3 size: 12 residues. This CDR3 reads CASSLVAGEVRF. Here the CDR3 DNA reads TGTGCCAGCAGCTTGGTGGCGGGTGAAGTCCGATTC. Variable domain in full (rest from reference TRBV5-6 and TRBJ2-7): DAGVTQSPTHLIKTRGQQVTLRCSPKSGHDTVSWYQQALGQGPQFIFQYYEEEERQRGNFPDRFSGHQFPNYSSELNVNALLLGDSALYLCASSLVAGEVRFGPGTRLTVT.